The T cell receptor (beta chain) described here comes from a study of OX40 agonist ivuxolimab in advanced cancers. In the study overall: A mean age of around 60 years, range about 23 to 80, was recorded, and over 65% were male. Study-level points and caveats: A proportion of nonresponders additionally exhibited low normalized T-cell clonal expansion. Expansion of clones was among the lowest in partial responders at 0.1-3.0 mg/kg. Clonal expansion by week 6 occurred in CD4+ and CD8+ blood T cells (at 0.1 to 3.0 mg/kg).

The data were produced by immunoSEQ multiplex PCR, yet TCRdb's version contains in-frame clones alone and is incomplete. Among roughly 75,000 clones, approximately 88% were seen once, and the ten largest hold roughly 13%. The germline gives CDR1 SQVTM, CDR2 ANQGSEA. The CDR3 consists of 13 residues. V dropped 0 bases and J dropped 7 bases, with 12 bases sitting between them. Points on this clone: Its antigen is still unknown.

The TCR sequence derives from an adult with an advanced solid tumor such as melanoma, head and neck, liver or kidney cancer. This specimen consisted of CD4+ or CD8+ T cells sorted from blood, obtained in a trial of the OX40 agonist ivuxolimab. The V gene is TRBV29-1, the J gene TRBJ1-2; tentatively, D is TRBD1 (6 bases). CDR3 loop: CSVEDEGGGGYTF. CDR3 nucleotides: TGCAGCGTTGAAGATGAAGGGGGAGGTGGCTACACCTTC.